These 19 T cell receptor beta chains were sequenced from one sample in a study of shared clonotypes between healthy human individuals. Some clones are missing from TCRdb's copy, which holds only in-frame ones; the method was immunoSEQ multiplex PCR. The data contain some 1,100,000 clones, around 78% of them singletons. Sequencing used memory CD4+ T cells from PBMCs. Subset: CD45RA-negative fraction. The source of these receptors is a man younger than 35 in good health. Some clones in this sample may be carry-over from other donors' samples.

The CDR3 DNA reads as TGTGCCAGCAGCATCGGACAGGGGGCCTATGAGCAGTTCTTC. It yields the protein CASSIGQGAYEQFF. The genes are TRBV9 and TRBJ2-1; 11 nucleotides agree with TRBD1. The CDR3 has 14 amino acids. Germline V gives CDR1 SGDLS, CDR2 YYNGEE. V was pared by 4 bases and J by 8 bases, with 5 bases of the junction left unmatched.

The chain combines TRBV29-1 with TRBJ1-4, with D possibly being TRBD1 (5 bases). V was trimmed by 6 bases and J by 5 bases, leaving 16 bases between them. The CDR3 covers 14 residues. The germline CDR1 and CDR2 sequences are SQVTM and ANQGSEA. CDR3 nucleotide sequence: TGCAGCGTCATGGTCGGGGCAGCGAATGAAAAACTGTTTTTT. This codes for CSVMVGAANEKLFF.

The V gene is TRBV7-2, the J gene TRBJ2-7; TRBD2 aligns across 10 bases. This CDR3 contains 14 residues. In germline, CDR1 is SGHTA, CDR2 FQGNSA. The V gene end was trimmed by 6 bases and the J gene end by 3 bases; junction bases not matched to a gene: 5. This chain's CDR3 is CASSKGLADYEQYF. The CDR3 region has the DNA TGTGCCAGCAGTAAAGGACTAGCGGACTACGAGCAGTACTTC. Full variable domain (remainder filled in from reference TRBV7-2 and TRBJ2-7): GAGVSQSPSNKVTEKGKDVELRCDPISGHTALYWYRQSLGQGLEFLIYFQGNSAPDKSGLPSDRFSAERTGGSVSTLTIQRTQQEDSAVYLCASSKGLADYEQYFGPGTRLTVT.

The rearrangement uses TRBV27 and TRBJ1-2, with D hard to call. CDR1 is MNHEY and CDR2 is SMNVEV in the germline V gene (reference sequence). The CDR3 is 14 amino acids. With 3 bases removed from V and 4 bases from J, the gap between germline ends came to 12 bases. CDR3 loop: CASSFESPGYGYTF. The CDR3 bases are TGTGCCAGCAGTTTCGAGAGCCCGGGCTATGGCTACACCTTC.

Comment on this clone: Within the sample, other DNA sequences also encode this same CDR3. This rearrangement joins TRBV7-8 to TRBJ1-5; D gene ambiguous. V gave up 0 bases and J gave up 0 bases, with 6 bases separating them. Germline V CDR1 and CDR2: SGHVS, FQNEAQ. This CDR3 is 15 amino acids long. The CDR3 region is CASSLALGSNQPQHF. In DNA, the CDR3 is TGTGCCAGCAGCTTAGCGCTGGGTAGCAATCAGCCCCAGCATTTT.

The rearrangement links TRBV28 to TRBJ2-3, with D tentatively TRBD1 or TRBD2 (7 bases each). The CDR3 is made up of 17 amino acids. CDR1 and CDR2 from the germline V gene are MDHEN and SYDVKM. Trimming removed 6 bases from V and 4 bases from J, with 23 bases in between. Here the CDR3 reads CASSYPLVGGGADTQYF. In nucleotides, the CDR3 is TGTGCCAGCAGCTACCCCCTGGTGGGAGGGGGCGCAGATACGCAGTATTTT. Complete variable domain (other parts from reference TRBV28 and TRBJ2-3): DVKVTQSSRYLVKRTGEKVFLECVQDMDHENMFWYRQDPGLGLRLIYFSYDVKMKEKGDIPEGYSVSREKKERFSLILESASTNQTSMYLCASSYPLVGGGADTQYFGPGTRLTVL.

Regarding this clone: This CDR3 is also generated by other DNA sequences in the sample. The rearrangement uses TRBV11-2 and TRBJ2-1; 7 positions match TRBD2. The V and J ends lost 1 base and 3 bases, in that order; junction bases with no gene match: 3. In germline, CDR1 is SGHAT, CDR2 FQNNGV. The CDR3 covers 15 residues. The CDR3 sequence is CASSLGGSNYNEQFF. The CDR3 DNA reads as TGTGCCAGCAGCTTAGGCGGGAGTAACTACAATGAGCAGTTCTTC.

The chain employs TRBV19 and TRBJ1-4; D remains unclear. Germline CDR1 LNHDA, CDR2 SQIVND (reference sequence). The V gene lost 4 bases and the J gene lost 6 bases, with 9 bases spanning the gap. This CDR3 contains 13 residues. CDR3 loop: CASSKNSHEKLFF. The CDR3, as DNA: TGTGCCAGTAGTAAGAATTCCCATGAAAAACTGTTTTTT. Full variable domain (missing parts from reference TRBV19 and TRBJ1-4): DGGITQSPKYLFRKEGQNVTLSCEQNLNHDAMYWYRQDPGQGLRLIYYSQIVNDFQKGDIAEGYSVSREKKESFPLTVTSAQKNPTAFYLCASSKNSHEKLFFGSGTQLSVL.

This clone was picked up a small number of times. The rearrangement links TRBV4-1 to TRBJ1-4, with a possible D match to TRBD1 (6 bases). CDR1 is MGHRA, CDR2 YSYEKL, per germline. Trimming took off 4 bases at V and 11 bases at J, with 14 bases between the two ends. CDR3 length: 13 residues. The CDR3 coding sequence is TGCGCCAGCAGCCCCGGGGGGCGGCGCAAACTGTTTTTT. Amino acid sequence: CASSPGGRRKLFF.

The chain couples TRBV7-2 to TRBJ2-2; 12 bases are a match to TRBD1. The V gene end was trimmed by 8 bases and the J gene end by 7 bases; junction bases not matched to a gene: 5. Per the germline V gene, CDR1 is SGHTA and CDR2 is FQGNSA. The CDR3 is 14 residues long. The CDR3 spells CASRGQGAVGELFF. DNA of the CDR3: TGTGCCAGCCGGGGACAGGGGGCGGTCGGGGAGCTGTTTTTT. The whole variable domain, filled in from reference TRBV7-2 and TRBJ2-2, reads GAGVSQSPSNKVTEKGKDVELRCDPISGHTALYWYRQSLGQGLEFLIYFQGNSAPDKSGLPSDRFSAERTGGSVSTLTIQRTQQEDSAVYLCASRGQGAVGELFFGEGSRLTVL.

In regard to this clone: One base separates it from a far larger clone, so it is likely a read error. The V and J genes are TRBV6-6 and TRBJ2-4; TRBD1 is a possible D gene (6 bases). The CDR3 length is 14 residues. Germline lookup yields CDR1 MNHNY and CDR2 SVGAGI (reference sequence). The CDR3 region has the DNA TGTGCCGGCAGCGGAGACAGGGCCAAAAACATTCAGTACTTC. Translating gives CAGSGDRAKNIQYF.

The chain joins TRBV5-6 to TRBJ2-3; D is undetermined. The CDR3 is 16 amino acids. V was clipped by 4 bases and J by 2 bases, with 17 bases between them. Germline V gene lookup returns CDR1 SGHDT and CDR2 YYEEEE. The CDR3 sequence: CASSAESDVLTDTQYF. CDR3 DNA sequence: TGTGCCAGCAGCGCGGAATCAGACGTGCTCACAGATACGCAGTATTTT.

The genes are TRBV6-5 and TRBJ2-5, with 9 bases matching TRBD1. CDR1 is MNHEY, CDR2 SVGAGI, per germline. The V gene end was trimmed by 8 bases and the J gene end by 4 bases; junction bases not matched to a gene: 11. The CDR3 is 15 amino acids. CDR3 region: CASGGQGTFTETQYF. The CDR3 nucleotides read TGTGCCAGCGGTGGACAGGGGACCTTCACAGAGACCCAGTACTTC.

This clone was observed a few times. The genes are TRBV6-5 and TRBJ2-1; D gene ambiguous. Germline V gene data show CDR1 as MNHEY and CDR2 as SVGAGI. V gave up 4 bases and J gave up 7 bases, with 11 bases separating them. This CDR3 spans 13 amino acids. The CDR3 bases are TGTGCCAGCAGTTCCACCTTGGGGAATGAGCAGTTCTTC. Protein sequence: CASSSTLGNEQFF.

This chain links TRBV4-1 with TRBJ1-2; 7 bases fit TRBD1. Germline CDR1 MGHRA, CDR2 YSYEKL. This CDR3 contains 15 residues. The V gene end was trimmed by 1 base and the J gene end by 4 bases; junction bases not matched to a gene: 6. The CDR3 nucleotides read TGCGCCAGCAGCCAAGCAGAGACAGGGTCCTATGGCTACACCTTC. Protein sequence: CASSQAETGSYGYTF.

V usage is TRBV5-1 and J usage is TRBJ2-3, with 10 bases identical to TRBD2. CDR3 size: 15 residues. Germline loops: CDR1 SGHRS, CDR2 YFSETQ. With V trimmed by 6 bases and J by 2 bases, 6 bases remained unmatched. The CDR3 loop is CASKAAGGVTDTQYF. The CDR3 DNA reads as TGCGCCAGCAAAGCAGCGGGAGGGGTCACAGATACGCAGTATTTT.

The chain combines TRBV6-6 with TRBJ1-5; a weak D match, TRBD1 (5 bases). The V end was cut by 4 bases, the J end by 4 bases, with 17 bases between. The CDR3 extends over 16 amino acids. CDR1 is MNHNY and CDR2 is SVGAGI in the germline V gene (reference sequence). The CDR3 sequence is CASSLRVGTLNQPQHF. Here the CDR3 DNA reads TGTGCCAGCAGTTTAAGGGTTGGGACCTTAAATCAGCCCCAGCATTTT.

The V gene is TRBV9, the J gene TRBJ1-3; D ambiguous. The CDR3 length is 15 residues. Between the trimmed V and J ends, which lost 3 bases and 1 base, there was a span of 11 bases. Germline V gene lookup returns CDR1 SGDLS and CDR2 YYNGEE. The CDR3 loop reads CASSARRDSGNTIYF. As DNA, the CDR3 is TGTGCCAGCAGCGCCCGAAGGGATTCTGGAAACACCATATATTTT.

In the case of this clone: This may be a read error: a much more frequent sequence differs by one nucleotide. The chain links TRBV29-1 to TRBJ2-5; tentatively, D is TRBD1 (5 bases). Between the trimmed V and J ends, which lost 3 bases and 2 bases, there was a span of 7 bases. The germline V gene encodes CDR1 SQVTM and CDR2 ANQGSEA. The CDR3 is made up of 12 amino acids. CDR3 in amino acids: CSVDDRQETQYF. The CDR3 DNA is TGCAGCGTTGATGACAGACAAGAGACCCAGTACTTC.